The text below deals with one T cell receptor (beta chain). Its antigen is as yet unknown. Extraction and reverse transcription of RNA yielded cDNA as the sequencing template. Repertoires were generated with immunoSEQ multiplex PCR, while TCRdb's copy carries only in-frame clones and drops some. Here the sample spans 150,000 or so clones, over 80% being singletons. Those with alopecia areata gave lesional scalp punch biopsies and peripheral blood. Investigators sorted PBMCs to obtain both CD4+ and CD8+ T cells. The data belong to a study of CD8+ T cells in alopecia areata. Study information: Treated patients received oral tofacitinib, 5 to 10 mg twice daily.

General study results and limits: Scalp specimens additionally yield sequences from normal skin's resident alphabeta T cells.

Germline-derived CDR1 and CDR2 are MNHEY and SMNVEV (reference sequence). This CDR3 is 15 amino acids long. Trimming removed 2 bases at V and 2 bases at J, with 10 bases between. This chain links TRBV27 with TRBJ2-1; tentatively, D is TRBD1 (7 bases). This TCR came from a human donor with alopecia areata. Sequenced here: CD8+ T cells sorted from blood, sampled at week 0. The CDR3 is CASSLGGTAYNEQFF. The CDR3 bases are TGTGCCAGCAGTTTAGGCGGGACAGCCTACAATGAGCAGTTCTTC.